The next 28 T cell receptor beta chains were all read from a single sample in a study of radiation and T cells in renal cell carcinoma (dated by TCRdb to the early 2020s). The sample's time point, from its label and the paper: blood 2 weeks post-SBRT. Explained via the paper, the treatment or condition label denotes: 15 Gy SBRT to primary tumor, nephrectomy 4 weeks later. The library was built by means of the immunoSEQ multiplex PCR assay. This is the immuneACCESS table as TCRdb keeps it, with only in-frame sequences that have V and J called. A part of the clones is gone; compared with another copy, unresolved V genes explain less than half, and the rest is unexplained. The sample records about 130,000 clones, about four fifths of which are singletons. Roughly 6.2% of the sample is held by the ten biggest clonotypes. The sample here was blood, taken from a patient whose treatment included radiotherapy and nephrectomy. The receptors derive from a man aged 50 to 59 with renal cell carcinoma.

The rearrangement uses TRBV6-5 and TRBJ1-1, with a possible D match to TRBD1 (5 bases). Per the germline V gene, CDR1 is MNHEY and CDR2 is SVGAGI. The CDR3 consists of 14 residues. Trimming took off 7 bases at V and 1 base at J, with 13 bases between the two ends. This chain's CDR3 is CASTREGRNTEAFF. The CDR3 DNA follows: TGTGCCAGCACCCGGGAGGGGAGGAACACTGAAGCTTTCTTT.

The chain recombines TRBV9 with TRBJ2-5; 7 bases fit TRBD2. Per the germline V gene, CDR1 is SGDLS and CDR2 is YYNGEE. The CDR3 totals 14 residues. Losses at the gene ends were 2 bases for V and 2 bases for J; bases not matched to a gene: 3. CDR3 sequence reads: CASSVGDYQETQYF. The CDR3, as DNA: TGTGCCAGCAGCGTCGGGGACTATCAAGAGACCCAGTACTTC.

The CDR3 region is CASSLEATGNYGYTF. CDR3 nucleotides: TGCGCCAGCAGCTTGGAGGCGACAGGGAACTATGGCTACACCTTC. The rearrangement uses TRBV5-1 and TRBJ1-2, with TRBD1 matching over 7 bases. The length of the CDR3 is 15 residues. The V gene's germline CDR1 is SGHRS and CDR2 YFSETQ. J gave up 2 bases and V 0 bases, and 4 bases lay outside the gene matches.

In its sample, this clone was seen once. Its ends do not fully match the called genes, so a read error is possible. This rearrangement joins TRBV7-7 to TRBJ2-1; TRBD2 is a possible D gene (5 bases). Germline V CDR1 and CDR2: SSHAT, FNYEAQ (reference sequence). CDR3 length equals 15 residues. The CDR3 here is CASSPDWIQYNEQFF. The CDR3, as DNA: TGTGCTAGCAGCCCGGACTGGATACAGTACAATGAGCAGTTCTTC. The full variable domain, completed using reference TRBV7-7 and TRBJ2-1, is GAGVSQSPRYKVTKRGQDVTLRCDPISSHATLYWYQQALGQGPEFLTYFNYEAQPDKSGLPSDRFSAERPEGSISTLTIQRTEQRDSAMYRCASSPDWIQYNEQFFGPGTRLTVL.

This chain links TRBV2 with TRBJ2-1; tentatively, D is TRBD2 (7 bases). There are 18 residues in the CDR3. From germline, CDR1 is SNHLY and CDR2 FYNNEI. The V gene lost 7 bases and the J gene lost 4 bases, with 26 bases spanning the gap. The DNA for the CDR3 is TGTGCCAGCAAATTTTCAGGGGCTAGCGGCCAACAATACAATGAGCAGTTCTTC. Translating gives CASKFSGASGQQYNEQFF.

This clone has only one observation. The CDR3 DNA follows: TGTGCCAGTAGTATGGACAGGGTAAGCGGCTACACCTTC. It translates to CASSMDRVSGYTF. The chain uses TRBV19 and TRBJ1-2, with 8 nucleotides matching TRBD1. Losses at the gene ends were 3 bases for V and 8 bases for J; bases not matched to a gene: 5. Germline-derived CDR1 and CDR2 are LNHDA and SQIVND (reference sequence). This CDR3 comprises 13 residues.

The chain uses TRBV27 and TRBJ2-7; D may be TRBD2 (6 bases). The V end lost 5 bases, the J end lost 3 bases, and 11 bases lay between the germline ends. Germline CDR1 MNHEY, CDR2 SMNVEV (reference sequence). CDR3 size: 13 residues. The CDR3 reads CASSRFSGYEQYF. In DNA, the CDR3 is TGTGCCAGCAGTAGGTTTAGCGGCTACGAGCAGTACTTC.

The chain couples TRBV27 to TRBJ2-7; 8 bases are shared with TRBD1. V lost 4 bases to trimming and J lost 7 bases; unmatched junction nucleotides: 12. The CDR3 contains 15 residues. Per the germline V gene, CDR1 is MNHEY and CDR2 is SMNVEV (reference sequence). The CDR3 spells CASSYEPQGAGEQYF. CDR3 sequence (DNA): TGTGCCAGCAGTTACGAACCTCAGGGGGCGGGGGAGCAGTACTTC.

The chain uses TRBV10-1 and TRBJ2-7; 14 positions agree with TRBD2. CDR3 length: 17 amino acids. The V and J ends lost 6 bases and 5 bases, in that order; junction bases with no gene match: 12. The germline gives CDR1 WNHNN, CDR2 SYGVQD (reference sequence). The CDR3 spells CASSAPGLAGAWDEQYF. CDR3 DNA sequence: TGCGCCAGCAGCGCACCGGGACTAGCGGGAGCATGGGACGAGCAGTACTTC.

The chain has TRBV27 and TRBJ2-1; a weak D match, TRBD2 (5 bases). Germline CDR1 MNHEY, CDR2 SMNVEV (reference sequence). V lost 6 bases and J 8 bases, leaving 17 bases between the germline ends. CDR3 length: 14 amino acids. CDR3 DNA: TGTGCCAGCAGACGAGCGGCTCGACTCTATGAGCAGTTCTTC. It codes for CASRRAARLYEQFF.

This CDR3 reads CATSSPGTGDYEQYF. The CDR3 DNA sequence: TGTGCCACCAGCAGTCCCGGGACAGGAGACTACGAGCAGTACTTC. The chain recombines TRBV15 with TRBJ2-7; 8 positions agree with TRBD1. This CDR3 is built from 15 residues. The germline V gene has CDR1 LNHNV and CDR2 YYDKDF (reference sequence). The V and J ends lost 3 bases and 3 bases, in that order; junction bases with no gene match: 7.

This chain joins TRBV15 and TRBJ2-3; a possible D gene is TRBD2 (5 bases). Germline CDR1 reads LNHNV; CDR2 reads YYDKDF (reference sequence). Trimming took 6 bases from V and 5 from J, leaving 12 bases between them. CDR3 length: 13 amino acids. The CDR3 here is CATRVNRGDTQYF. The CDR3 DNA reads as TGTGCCACCAGAGTGAATCGGGGAGATACGCAGTATTTT.

This chain connects TRBV6-5 to TRBJ2-1; 7 nucleotides align to TRBD2. Germline V lookup: CDR1 MNHEY, CDR2 SVGAGI. The CDR3 length is 15 residues. V gave up 4 bases and J gave up 3 bases; unmatched junction bases: 6. The CDR3 DNA is TGTGCCAGCAGTTTAGGGAGGGGACTCTACAATGAGCAGTTCTTC. Translated: CASSLGRGLYNEQFF.

This clone was picked up one time. This chain links TRBV30 with TRBJ2-7, with 11 nucleotides matching TRBD2. J gave up 4 bases and V 1 base, and 3 bases lay outside the gene matches. The CDR3 consists of 14 residues. CDR1 is GTSNPN and CDR2 is SVGIG in the germline V gene (reference sequence). The CDR3 protein is CAWSGLAGIYEQYF. CDR3 nucleotides: TGTGCCTGGAGTGGACTAGCGGGGATTTACGAGCAGTACTTC.

The chain has TRBV18 and TRBJ2-7, with D unclear. Trimming pared 6 bases from V and 7 bases from J, leaving 22 bases between. The CDR3 length is 15 residues. Germline CDR1 KGHSH, CDR2 LQKENI. The CDR3 reads CASSSLVRTQREQYF. CDR3 bases: TGTGCCAGCTCCTCCTTGGTCAGGACCCAACGTGAGCAGTACTTC.

The chain links TRBV5-1 to TRBJ2-3, with D perhaps TRBD1 or TRBD2 (5 bases each). The CDR3 has 15 residues. Germline V lookup: CDR1 SGHRS, CDR2 YFSETQ. Between the trimmed V and J ends, which lost 1 base and 3 bases, there was a span of 12 bases. The CDR3 protein is CASSLRGALTDTQYF. CDR3 sequence (DNA): TGCGCCAGCAGCTTGCGAGGGGCTTTGACAGATACGCAGTATTTT.

The rearrangement joins TRBV15 to TRBJ2-3; 7 bases are a match to TRBD2. The CDR3 consists of 19 residues. V lost 0 bases, J lost 0 bases, and 12 bases stayed unmatched. Germline loops: CDR1 LNHNV, CDR2 YYDKDF (reference sequence). CDR3 nucleotides: TGTGCCACCAGCAGAGATTCGGGAGGACTGCGGACTAGCACAGATACGCAGTATTTT. As protein: CATSRDSGGLRTSTDTQYF.

The chain carries TRBV11-2 and TRBJ1-5; D is perhaps TRBD1 (5 bases). V was shortened by 1 base and J by 4 bases, with 11 bases between the two germline ends. Germline loops: CDR1 SGHAT, CDR2 FQNNGV. This CDR3 has 15 residues. The CDR3 reads CASSLGDFPNQPQHF. CDR3 coding DNA: TGTGCCAGCAGCTTAGGGGACTTTCCAAATCAGCCCCAGCATTTT.

The chain uses TRBV20-1 and TRBJ2-1, with unresolved D. CDR3 length: 11 amino acids. Trimming removed 6 bases from V and 9 bases from J, with 12 bases in between. CDR1 and CDR2 (germline): DFQATT, SNEGSKA (reference sequence). CDR3 coding DNA: TGCAGTGCCGCCCTATGGTCTGAGCAGTTCTTC. Translation gives CSAALWSEQFF.

The chain carries TRBV7-2 and TRBJ2-5, with 7 bases that match TRBD2. CDR1 and CDR2 from the germline V gene are SGHTA and FQGNSA. The CDR3 length is 17 residues. Trimming at V came to 0 bases and at J to 3 bases, leaving 10 bases not matched to a gene. The CDR3 reads CASSLAWGLADEETQYF. Here the CDR3 DNA reads TGTGCCAGCAGCTTAGCGTGGGGCCTAGCGGACGAAGAGACCCAGTACTTC.

The chain is built from TRBV5-1 and TRBJ2-3; 8 positions agree with TRBD2. The CDR3 is 16 residues long. The V gene's germline CDR1 is SGHRS and CDR2 YFSETQ. Unmatched junction bases numbered 9, after V lost 3 bases and J lost 3 bases. The DNA of the CDR3 is TGCGCCAGCAGCTCCCCAAGCGGGAGAGGGACAGATACGCAGTATTTT. Translated, it gives CASSSPSGRGTDTQYF.

The CDR3 spells CASSLVEETEAFF. The CDR3 DNA follows: TGTGCCAGCAGCTTAGTAGAGGAAACTGAAGCTTTCTTT. V and J are TRBV7-9 and TRBJ1-1; D is unclear. V lost 1 base and J lost 5, with 8 bases in between. This CDR3 comprises 13 residues. Germline values: CDR1 SEHNR, CDR2 FQNEAQ (reference sequence).

V gene TRBV5-1 combines with J gene TRBJ1-1, with 9 bases matching TRBD1. From germline, CDR1 is SGHRS and CDR2 YFSETQ. This CDR3 is built from 14 residues. Trimming at V came to 7 bases and at J to 0 bases, leaving 4 bases not matched to a gene. CDR3 sequence: CASAGQGMNTEAFF. CDR3 DNA sequence: TGCGCCAGCGCGGGACAGGGCATGAACACTGAAGCTTTCTTT.

The genes are TRBV2 and TRBJ2-7; a weak D match, TRBD1 (5 bases). Trimming took off 0 bases at V and 0 bases at J, with 12 bases between the two ends. The CDR3 length is 16 residues. Germline CDR1 and CDR2: SNHLY and FYNNEI. The CDR3 bases are TGTGCCAGCAGTGAAGCGCGTTTAGACAGCTCCTACGAGCAGTACTTC. Its protein product is CASSEARLDSSYEQYF.

The V and J genes are TRBV4-1 and TRBJ2-2, with 11 bases fitting TRBD2. This CDR3 comprises 17 residues. After removal of 0 bases from V and 2 bases from J, the junction contained 2 bases not matched to a gene. Germline CDR1 reads MGHRA; CDR2 reads YSYEKL. The CDR3 DNA follows: TGCGCCAGCAGCCAAGAACTAGCGGGGGCAAACACCGGGGAGCTGTTTTTT. This translates into CASSQELAGANTGELFF.

This rearrangement joins TRBV7-9 to TRBJ1-2; D call uncertain. V shed 2 bases and J shed 6 bases, with 13 bases lying between them. CDR3 size: 14 residues. In germline, CDR1 is SEHNR, CDR2 FQNEAQ (reference sequence). The CDR3 loop reads CASSLSEEEDGYTF. The CDR3 DNA is TGTGCCAGCAGCTTATCCGAGGAGGAGGATGGCTACACCTTC.

Details on this clone: This same CDR3 is encoded by further DNA sequences in the sample. The V gene is TRBV9, the J gene TRBJ2-3; unclear D gene. The V end lost 2 bases, the J end lost 0 bases, and 7 bases lay between the germline ends. The germline CDR1 and CDR2 sequences are SGDLS and YYNGEE. CDR3 length: 14 residues. The DNA of the CDR3 is TGTGCCAGCAGCGTCCGGCCAAGCACAGATACGCAGTATTTT. Its translation is CASSVRPSTDTQYF.

V is TRBV6-1 and J is TRBJ2-2; weak D call: TRBD1 (6 bases). V was clipped by 5 bases and J by 2 bases, with 9 bases between them. There are 14 residues in the CDR3. Germline V gene data show CDR1 as MNHNS and CDR2 as SASEGT. CDR3 amino acids: CASSRTVNTGELFF. CDR3 DNA: TGTGCCAGCAGTAGGACAGTTAACACCGGGGAGCTGTTTTTT.